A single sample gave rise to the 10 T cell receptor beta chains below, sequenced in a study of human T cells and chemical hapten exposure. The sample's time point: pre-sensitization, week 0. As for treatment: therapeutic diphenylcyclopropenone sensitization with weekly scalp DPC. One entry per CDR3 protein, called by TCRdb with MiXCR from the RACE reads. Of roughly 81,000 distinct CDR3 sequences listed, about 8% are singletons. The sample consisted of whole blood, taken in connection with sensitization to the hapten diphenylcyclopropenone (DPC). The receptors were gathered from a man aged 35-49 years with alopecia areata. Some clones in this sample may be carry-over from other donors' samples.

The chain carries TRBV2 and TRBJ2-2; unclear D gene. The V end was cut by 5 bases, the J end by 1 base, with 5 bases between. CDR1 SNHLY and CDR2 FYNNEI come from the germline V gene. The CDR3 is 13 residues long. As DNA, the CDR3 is TGTGCCAGCAGTAGTGGGAACACCGGGGAGCTGTTTTTT. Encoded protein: CASSSGNTGELFF.

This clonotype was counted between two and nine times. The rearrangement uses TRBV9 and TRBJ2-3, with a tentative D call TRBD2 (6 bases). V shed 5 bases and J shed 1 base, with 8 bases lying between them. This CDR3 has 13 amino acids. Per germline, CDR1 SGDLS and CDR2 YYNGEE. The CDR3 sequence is CASRDYRTDTQYF. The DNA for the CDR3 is TGTGCCAGCAGGGACTACCGCACAGATACGCAGTATTTT.

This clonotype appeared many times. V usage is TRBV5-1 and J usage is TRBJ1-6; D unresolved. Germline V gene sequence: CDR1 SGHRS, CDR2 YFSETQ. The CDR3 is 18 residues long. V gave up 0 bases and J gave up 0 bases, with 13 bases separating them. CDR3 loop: CASSLEDRKSSYNSPLHF. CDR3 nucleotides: TGCGCCAGCAGCTTGGAGGATCGGAAGAGCTCCTATAATTCACCCCTCCACTTT.

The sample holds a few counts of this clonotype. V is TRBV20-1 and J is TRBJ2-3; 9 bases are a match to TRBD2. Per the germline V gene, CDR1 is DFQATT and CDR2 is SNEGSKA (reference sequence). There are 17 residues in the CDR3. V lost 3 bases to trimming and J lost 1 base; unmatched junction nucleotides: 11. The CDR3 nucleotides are TGCAGTGCTAGTATCGTCGCGGGAGGGGTAGGCACAGATACGCAGTATTTT. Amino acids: CSASIVAGGVGTDTQYF.

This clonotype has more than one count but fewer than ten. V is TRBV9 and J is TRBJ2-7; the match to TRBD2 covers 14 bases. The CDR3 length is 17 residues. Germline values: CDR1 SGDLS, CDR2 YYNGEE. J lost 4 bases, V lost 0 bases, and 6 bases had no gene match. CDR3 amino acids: CASSVGGTSGSKYEQYF. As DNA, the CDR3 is TGTGCCAGCAGCGTAGGGGGGACTAGCGGGAGCAAATACGAGCAGTACTTC.

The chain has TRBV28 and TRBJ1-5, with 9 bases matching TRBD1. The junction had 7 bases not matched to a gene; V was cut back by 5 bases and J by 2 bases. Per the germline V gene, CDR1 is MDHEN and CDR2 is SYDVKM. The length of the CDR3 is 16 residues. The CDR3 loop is CASSPTGGNRNQPQHF. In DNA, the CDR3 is TGTGCCAGCAGTCCGACAGGGGGTAATCGCAATCAGCCCCAGCATTTT.

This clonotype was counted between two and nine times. This chain's CDR3 is CSAPKSSGRTADTQYF. Here the CDR3 DNA reads TGCAGTGCTCCCAAAAGTAGCGGGAGGACCGCAGATACGCAGTATTTT. The chain employs TRBV20-1 and TRBJ2-3; 10 bases match TRBD2. Germline CDR1 DFQATT, CDR2 SNEGSKA (reference sequence). With 5 bases clipped from V and 4 bases from J, the junction kept 12 bases outside the gene matches. CDR3 size: 16 residues.

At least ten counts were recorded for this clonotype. This CDR3 is CASSPPGGGPDEQFF. The CDR3 nucleotides read TGTGCCAGCAGCCCGCCCGGGGGAGGGCCGGATGAGCAGTTCTTC. The chain is built from TRBV7-3 and TRBJ2-1; 7 bases map to TRBD2. This CDR3 contains 15 residues. V dropped 5 bases and J dropped 8; count of bases not matched to a gene: 12. The germline gives CDR1 SGHTA, CDR2 FQGTGA.

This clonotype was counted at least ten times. In DNA form, the CDR3 reads TGCAGTGCTAGCCTACCTAGCGGGAGGTCCACGGATACGCAGTATTTT. Translation gives CSASLPSGRSTDTQYF. The J gene is TRBJ2-3, the V gene TRBV20-1; 11 nucleotides agree with TRBD2. Germline V gives CDR1 DFQATT, CDR2 SNEGSKA (reference sequence). V lost 3 bases, J lost 6 bases, and 11 bases stayed unmatched. The CDR3 has 16 residues.

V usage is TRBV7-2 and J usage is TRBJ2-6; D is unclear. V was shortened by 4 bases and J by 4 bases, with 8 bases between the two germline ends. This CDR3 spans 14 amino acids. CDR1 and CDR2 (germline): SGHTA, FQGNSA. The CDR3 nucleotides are TGTGCCAGCAGCTCCCAAATGGGGGCCAACGTCCTGACTTTC. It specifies CASSSQMGANVLTF.